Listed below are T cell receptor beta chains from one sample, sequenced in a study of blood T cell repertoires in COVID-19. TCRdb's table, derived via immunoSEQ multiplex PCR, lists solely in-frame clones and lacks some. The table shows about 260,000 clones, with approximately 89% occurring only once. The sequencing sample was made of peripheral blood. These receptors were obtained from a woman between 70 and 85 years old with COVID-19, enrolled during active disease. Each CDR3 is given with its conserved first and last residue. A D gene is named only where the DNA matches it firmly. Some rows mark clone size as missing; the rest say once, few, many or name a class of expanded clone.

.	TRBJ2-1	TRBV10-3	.	CAISENQGYNEQFF	TGTGCCATCAGTGAGAATCAGGGTTACAATGAGCAGTTCTTC
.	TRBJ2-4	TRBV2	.	CASSDQGKQNIQYF	TGTGCCAGCAGTGATCAGGGGAAACAAAACATTCAGTACTTC
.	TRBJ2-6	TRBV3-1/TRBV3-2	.	CASSQGPGTLYVLTF	TGTGCCAGCAGCCAGGGCCCCGGGACACTCTACGTCCTGACTTTC
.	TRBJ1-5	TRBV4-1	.	CASSQDRTADNQPQHF	TGCGCCAGCAGCCAAGATAGGACAGCGGACAATCAGCCCCAGCATTTT
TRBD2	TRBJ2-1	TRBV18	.	CASSRLAGVYNEQFF	TGTGCCAGCTCCCGACTAGCGGGAGTTTACAATGAGCAGTTCTTC
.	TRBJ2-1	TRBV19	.	CASSIDLSVNEQFF	TGTGCCAGTAGTATAGATCTATCCGTCAATGAGCAGTTCTTC
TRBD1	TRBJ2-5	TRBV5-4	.	CASSLGPGTAQETQYF	TGTGCCAGCAGCTTGGGTCCCGGGACAGCGCAAGAGACCCAGTACTTC
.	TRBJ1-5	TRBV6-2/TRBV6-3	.	CASSRDSFSPSNQPQHF	TGTGCCAGCAGCCGAGACAGCTTCAGTCCCAGCAATCAGCCCCAGCATTTT
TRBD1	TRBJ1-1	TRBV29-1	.	CSVRDRNTEAFF	TGCAGCGTTAGGGACAGAAACACTGAAGCTTTCTTT
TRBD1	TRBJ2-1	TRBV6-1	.	CASSATDRGRRSYNEQFF	TGTGCCAGCAGTGCTACGGACAGGGGGCGGAGGTCCTACAATGAGCAGTTCTTC
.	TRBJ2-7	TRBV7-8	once	CASSWIGRTSYEQYF	TGTGCCAGCAGCTGGATAGGACGGACTTCCTACGAGCAGTACTTC
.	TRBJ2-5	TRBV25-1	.	CASRGHGETQYF	TGTGCCAGCAGGGGACACGGGGAGACCCAGTACTTC
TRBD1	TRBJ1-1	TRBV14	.	CASSPRQGVAEAFF	TGTGCCAGCAGCCCAAGACAGGGGGTGGCTGAAGCTTTCTTT
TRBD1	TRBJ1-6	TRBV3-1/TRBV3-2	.	CASSPDRGRSPLHF	TGTGCCAGCAGCCCTGACAGGGGGAGGTCACCCCTCCACTTT
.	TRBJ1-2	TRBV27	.	CATATGIYGYTF	TGTGCCACCGCGACAGGAATCTATGGCTACACCTTC
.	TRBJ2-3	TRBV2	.	CASNRQEADTQYF	TGTGCCAGCAACCGACAAGAAGCAGATACGCAGTATTTT
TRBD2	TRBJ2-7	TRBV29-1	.	CSAGTSVSYEQYF	TGCAGCGCCGGGACTAGCGTCTCCTACGAGCAGTACTTC
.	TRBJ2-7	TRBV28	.	CASSLSAELHEQYF	TGTGCCAGCAGTTTGTCCGCCGAGCTACACGAGCAGTACTTC
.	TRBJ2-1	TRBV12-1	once	CASRAGGPYNEQFF	TGTGCCAGCAGGGCGGGAGGGCCTTACAATGAGCAGTTCTTC
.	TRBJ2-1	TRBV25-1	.	CASSEVAAYEQFF	TGTGCCAGCAGTGAGGTAGCGGCGTATGAGCAGTTCTTC
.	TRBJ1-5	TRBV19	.	CASSVDRSQPQHF	TGTGCCAGTAGTGTTGACAGGAGTCAGCCCCAGCATTTT
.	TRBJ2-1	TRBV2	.	CASTGTYNEQFF	TGTGCCAGCACCGGTACTTACAATGAGCAGTTCTTC
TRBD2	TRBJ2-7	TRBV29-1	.	CSVAGLGNYEQYF	TGCAGCGTTGCGGGACTAGGGAACTACGAGCAGTACTTC
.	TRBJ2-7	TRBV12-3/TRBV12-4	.	CASSLRGTTYF	TGTGCCAGCAGTTTACGGGGGACCACCTACTTC
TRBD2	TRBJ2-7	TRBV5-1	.	CASSLAPTSGRATTYEQYF	TGCGCCAGCAGCTTGGCCCCGACTAGCGGGAGAGCCACGACCTACGAGCAGTACTTC
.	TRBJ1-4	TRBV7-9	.	CASSPSQMANEKLFF	TGTGCCAGCAGTCCTAGTCAGATGGCTAATGAAAAACTGTTTTTT
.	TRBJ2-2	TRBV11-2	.	CASSLPGGELFF	TGTGCCAGCAGCCTCCCGGGCGGGGAGCTGTTTTTT
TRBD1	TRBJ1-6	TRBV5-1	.	CASSSGTDNSPLHF	TGCGCCAGCAGCTCCGGGACAGATAATTCACCCCTCCACTTT
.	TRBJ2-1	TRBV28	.	CASSYLTVGGDNEQFF	TGTGCCAGCAGTTACTTGACGGTCGGAGGCGACAATGAGCAGTTCTTC
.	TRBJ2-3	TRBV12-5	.	CASGFGGVQDTQYF	TGTGCTAGTGGTTTCGGCGGTGTTCAAGATACGCAGTATTTT
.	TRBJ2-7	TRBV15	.	CATSRTGLTYEQYF	TGTGCCACCAGCAGGACAGGATTGACCTACGAGCAGTACTTC
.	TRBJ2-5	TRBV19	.	CASREDGQETQYF	TGTGCCAGTAGGGAGGACGGTCAAGAGACCCAGTACTTC
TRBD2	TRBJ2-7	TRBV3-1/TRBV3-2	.	CASSQAGLAGDEQYF	TGTGCCAGCAGCCAAGCGGGACTAGCGGGAGACGAGCAGTACTTC
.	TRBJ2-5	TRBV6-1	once	CASSDGGETQYF	TGTGCCAGCAGTGACGGCGGAGAGACCCAGTACTTC
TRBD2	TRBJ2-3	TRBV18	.	CASSRAAGDTDTQYF	TGTGCCAGCTCGCGGGCAGCGGGAGACACAGATACGCAGTATTTT
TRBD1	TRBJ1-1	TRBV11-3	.	CASSRRTGSNTEAFF	TGTGCCAGCAGCCGACGGACAGGGTCGAACACTGAAGCTTTCTTT
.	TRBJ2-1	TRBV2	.	CASRASNEQFF	TGTGCCAGCAGAGCTAGCAATGAGCAGTTCTTC